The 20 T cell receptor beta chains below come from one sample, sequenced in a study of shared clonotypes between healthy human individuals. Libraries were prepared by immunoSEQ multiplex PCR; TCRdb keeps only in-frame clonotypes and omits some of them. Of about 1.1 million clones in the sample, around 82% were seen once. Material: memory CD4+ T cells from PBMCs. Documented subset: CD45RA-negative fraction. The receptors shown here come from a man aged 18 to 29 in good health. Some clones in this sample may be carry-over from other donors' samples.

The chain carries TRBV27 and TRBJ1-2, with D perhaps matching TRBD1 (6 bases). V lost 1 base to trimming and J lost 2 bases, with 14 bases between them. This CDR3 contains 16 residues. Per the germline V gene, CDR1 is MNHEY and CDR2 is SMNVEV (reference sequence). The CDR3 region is CASSLLGRGLNYGYTF. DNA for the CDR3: TGTGCCAGCAGTTTATTAGGCAGGGGACTAAACTATGGCTACACCTTC.

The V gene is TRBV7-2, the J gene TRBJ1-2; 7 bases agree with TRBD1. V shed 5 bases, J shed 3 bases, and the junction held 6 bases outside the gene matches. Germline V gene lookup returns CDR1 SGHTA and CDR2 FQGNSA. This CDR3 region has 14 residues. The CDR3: CASSQYRGDYGYTF. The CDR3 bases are TGTGCCAGCAGCCAGTACAGGGGAGACTATGGCTACACCTTC. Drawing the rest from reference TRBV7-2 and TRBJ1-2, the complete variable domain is GAGVSQSPSNKVTEKGKDVELRCDPISGHTALYWYRQSLGQGLEFLIYFQGNSAPDKSGLPSDRFSAERTGGSVSTLTIQRTQQEDSAVYLCASSQYRGDYGYTFGSGTRLTVV.

The CDR3 spells CASSQHRTSGRYEETQYF. DNA for the CDR3: TGCGCCAGCAGCCAACATCGGACTAGCGGGAGATACGAAGAGACCCAGTACTTC. The chain is built from TRBV23-1 and TRBJ2-5; 13 nucleotides line up with TRBD2. TRBV23-1 belongs to the ORF category, with a function that is uncertain. This CDR3 has 18 amino acids. V was pared by 6 bases and J by 3 bases, with 13 bases of the junction left unmatched.

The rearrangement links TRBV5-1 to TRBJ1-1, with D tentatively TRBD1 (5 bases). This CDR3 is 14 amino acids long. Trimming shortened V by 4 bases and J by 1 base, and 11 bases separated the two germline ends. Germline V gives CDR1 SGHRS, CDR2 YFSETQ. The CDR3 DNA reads TGCGCCAGCAGCCTGCGACAGAAGAACACTGAAGCTTTCTTT. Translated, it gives CASSLRQKNTEAFF.

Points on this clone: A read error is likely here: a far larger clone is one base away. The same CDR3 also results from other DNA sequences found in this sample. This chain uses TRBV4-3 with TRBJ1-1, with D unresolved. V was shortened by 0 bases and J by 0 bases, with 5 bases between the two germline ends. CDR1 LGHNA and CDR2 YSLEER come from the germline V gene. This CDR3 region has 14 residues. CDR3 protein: CASSQDPVNTEAFF. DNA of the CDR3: TGCGCCAGCAGCCAAGACCCAGTGAACACTGAAGCTTTCTTT.

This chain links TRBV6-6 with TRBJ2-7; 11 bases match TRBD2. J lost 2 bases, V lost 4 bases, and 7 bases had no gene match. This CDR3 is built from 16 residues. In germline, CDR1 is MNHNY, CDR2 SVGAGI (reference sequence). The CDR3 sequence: CASSSLGLAVTYEQYF. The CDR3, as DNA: TGTGCCAGCAGTTCCCTGGGACTAGCGGTTACCTACGAGCAGTACTTC.

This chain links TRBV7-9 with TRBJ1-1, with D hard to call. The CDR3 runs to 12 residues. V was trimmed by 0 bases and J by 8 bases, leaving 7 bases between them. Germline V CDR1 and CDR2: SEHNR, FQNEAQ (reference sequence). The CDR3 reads CASSLANREAFF. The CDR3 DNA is TGTGCCAGCAGCTTAGCGAACCGGGAAGCTTTCTTT.

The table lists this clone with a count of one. CDR3: CSVEDGGARYGYTF. In DNA, the CDR3 is TGCAGCGTTGAAGATGGAGGGGCCAGGTATGGCTACACCTTC. V usage is TRBV29-1 and J usage is TRBJ1-2; tentative D call: TRBD1 (5 bases). The V end lost 0 bases, the J end lost 5 bases, and 13 bases lay between the germline ends. Germline values: CDR1 SQVTM, CDR2 ANQGSEA. The CDR3 has 14 amino acids.

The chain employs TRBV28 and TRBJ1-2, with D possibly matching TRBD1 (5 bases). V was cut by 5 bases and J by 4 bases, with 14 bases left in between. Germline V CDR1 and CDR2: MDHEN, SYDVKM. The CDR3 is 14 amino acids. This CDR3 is CASSPGTSAYGYTF. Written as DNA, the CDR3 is TGTGCCAGCAGTCCGGGGACTTCGGCCTATGGCTACACCTTC.

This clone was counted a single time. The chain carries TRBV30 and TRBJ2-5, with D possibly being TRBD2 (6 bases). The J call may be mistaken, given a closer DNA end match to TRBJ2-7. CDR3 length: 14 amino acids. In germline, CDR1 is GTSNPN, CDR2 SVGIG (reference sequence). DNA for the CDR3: TGTGCCTGTCACCGCGGGGCGGCTTTTGGCGAGCAGTACTTC. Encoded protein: CACHRGAAFGEQYF.

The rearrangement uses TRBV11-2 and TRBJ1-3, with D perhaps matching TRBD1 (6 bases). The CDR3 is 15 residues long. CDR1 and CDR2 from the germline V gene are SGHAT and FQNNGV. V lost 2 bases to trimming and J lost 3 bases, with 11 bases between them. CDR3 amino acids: CASSLFQGLGNTIYF. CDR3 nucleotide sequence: TGTGCCAGCAGCTTATTCCAGGGGCTTGGAAACACCATATATTTT.

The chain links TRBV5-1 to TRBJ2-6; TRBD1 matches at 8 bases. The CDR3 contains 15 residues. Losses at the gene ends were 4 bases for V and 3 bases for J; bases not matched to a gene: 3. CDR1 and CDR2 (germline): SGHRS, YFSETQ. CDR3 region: CASSQTGDGANVLTF. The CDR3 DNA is TGCGCCAGCAGCCAGACAGGGGATGGGGCCAACGTCCTGACTTTC. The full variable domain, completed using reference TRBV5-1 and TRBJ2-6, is KAGVTQTPRYLIKTRGQQVTLSCSPISGHRSVSWYQQTPGQGLQFLFEYFSETQRNKGNFPGRFSGRQFSNSRSEMNVSTLELGDSALYLCASSQTGDGANVLTFGAGSRLTVL.

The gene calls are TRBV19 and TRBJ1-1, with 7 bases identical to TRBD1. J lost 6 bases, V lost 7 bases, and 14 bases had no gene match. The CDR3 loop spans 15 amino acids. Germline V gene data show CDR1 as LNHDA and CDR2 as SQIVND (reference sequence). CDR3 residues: CASTLGQGGEAEAFF. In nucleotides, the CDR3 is TGTGCCAGTACCCTAGGCCAGGGGGGCGAGGCTGAAGCTTTCTTT.

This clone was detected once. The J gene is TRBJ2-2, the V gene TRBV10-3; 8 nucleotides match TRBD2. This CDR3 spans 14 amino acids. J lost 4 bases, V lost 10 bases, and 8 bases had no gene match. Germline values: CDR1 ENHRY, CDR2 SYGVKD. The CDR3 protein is CATREREGTGELFF. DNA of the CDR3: TGTGCCACCAGGGAACGGGAGGGCACCGGGGAGCTGTTTTTT.

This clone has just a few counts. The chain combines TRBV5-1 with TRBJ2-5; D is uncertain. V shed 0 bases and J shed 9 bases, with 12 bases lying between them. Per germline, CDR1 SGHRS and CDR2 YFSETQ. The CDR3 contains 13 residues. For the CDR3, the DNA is TGCGCCAGCAGCTTGGAGGTAGCTGGGGCCCAGTACTTC. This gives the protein CASSLEVAGAQYF.

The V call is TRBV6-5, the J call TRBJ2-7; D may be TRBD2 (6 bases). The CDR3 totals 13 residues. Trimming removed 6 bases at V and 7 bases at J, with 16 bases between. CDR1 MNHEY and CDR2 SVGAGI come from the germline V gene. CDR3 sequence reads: CASRRGSYGEQYF. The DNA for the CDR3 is TGTGCCAGCAGGCGGGGATCATACGGGGAGCAGTACTTC.

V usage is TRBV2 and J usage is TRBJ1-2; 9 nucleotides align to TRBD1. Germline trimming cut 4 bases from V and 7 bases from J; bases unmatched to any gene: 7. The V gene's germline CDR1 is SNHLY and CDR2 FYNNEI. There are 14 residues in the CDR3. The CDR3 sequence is CASSGTGGGGGYTF. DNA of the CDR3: TGTGCCAGCAGTGGCACAGGGGGCGGAGGTGGCTACACCTTC.

The CDR3 DNA follows: TGTGCCAGCAGCCCGATAGGGTCTGGGGCCAACGTCCTGACTTTC. It is translated as CASSPIGSGANVLTF. The chain recombines TRBV27 with TRBJ2-6, with D hard to call. V gave up 6 bases and J gave up 1 base, with 10 bases separating them. The CDR3 runs 15 residues. Per the germline V gene, CDR1 is MNHEY and CDR2 is SMNVEV (reference sequence).

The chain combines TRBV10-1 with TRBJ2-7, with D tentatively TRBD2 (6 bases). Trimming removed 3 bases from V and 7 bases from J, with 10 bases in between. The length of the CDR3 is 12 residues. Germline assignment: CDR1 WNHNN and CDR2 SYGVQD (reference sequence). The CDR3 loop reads CASSESGREQYF. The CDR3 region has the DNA TGCGCCAGCAGTGAATCAGGGAGGGAGCAGTACTTC.

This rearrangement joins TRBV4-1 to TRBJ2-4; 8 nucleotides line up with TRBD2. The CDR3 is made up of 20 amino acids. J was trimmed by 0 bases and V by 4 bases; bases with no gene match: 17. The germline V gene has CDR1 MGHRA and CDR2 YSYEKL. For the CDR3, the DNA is TGCGCCAGCAGCCCTCTTACTACTAGCGGATACTCACCAGCCAAAAACATTCAGTACTTC. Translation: CASSPLTTSGYSPAKNIQYF.